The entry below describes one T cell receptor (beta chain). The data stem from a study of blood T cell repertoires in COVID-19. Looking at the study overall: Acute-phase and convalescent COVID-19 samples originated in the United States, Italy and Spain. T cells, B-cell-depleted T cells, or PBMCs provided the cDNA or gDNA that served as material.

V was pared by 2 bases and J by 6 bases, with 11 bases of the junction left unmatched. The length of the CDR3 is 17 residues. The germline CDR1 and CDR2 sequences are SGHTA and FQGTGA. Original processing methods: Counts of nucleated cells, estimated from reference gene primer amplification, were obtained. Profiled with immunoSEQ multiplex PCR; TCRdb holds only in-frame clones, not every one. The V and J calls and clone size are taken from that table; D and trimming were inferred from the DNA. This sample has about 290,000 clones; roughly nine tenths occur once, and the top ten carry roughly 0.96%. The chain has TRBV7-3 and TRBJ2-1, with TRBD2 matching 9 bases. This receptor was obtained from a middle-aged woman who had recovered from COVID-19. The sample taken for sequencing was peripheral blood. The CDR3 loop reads CASSLSGAGGPGNEQFF. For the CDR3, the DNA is TGTGCCAGCAGCTTATCGGGTGCGGGAGGGCCGGGCAATGAGCAGTTCTTC.